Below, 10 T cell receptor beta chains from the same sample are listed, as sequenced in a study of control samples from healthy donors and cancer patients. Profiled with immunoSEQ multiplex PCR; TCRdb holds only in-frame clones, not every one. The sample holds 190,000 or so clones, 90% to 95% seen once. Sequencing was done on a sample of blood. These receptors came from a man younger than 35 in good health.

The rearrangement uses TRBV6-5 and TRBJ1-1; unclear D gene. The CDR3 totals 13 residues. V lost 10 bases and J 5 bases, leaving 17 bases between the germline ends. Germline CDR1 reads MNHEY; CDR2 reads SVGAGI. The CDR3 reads CATGGWFETEAFF. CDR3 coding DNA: TGTGCCACGGGAGGGTGGTTCGAGACTGAAGCTTTCTTT.

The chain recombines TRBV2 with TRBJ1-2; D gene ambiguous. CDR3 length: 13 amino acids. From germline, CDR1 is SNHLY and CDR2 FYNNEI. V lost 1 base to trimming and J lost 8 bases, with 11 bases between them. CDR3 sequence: CASSEVRLEGYTF. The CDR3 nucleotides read TGTGCCAGCAGTGAAGTACGGTTAGAGGGCTACACCTTC.

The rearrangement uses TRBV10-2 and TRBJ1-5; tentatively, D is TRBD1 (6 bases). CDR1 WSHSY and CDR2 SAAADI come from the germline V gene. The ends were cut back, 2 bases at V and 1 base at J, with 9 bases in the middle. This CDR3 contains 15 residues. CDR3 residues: CASSEGGRSNQPQHF. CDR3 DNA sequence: TGCGCCAGCAGTGAGGGGGGCAGGAGCAATCAGCCCCAGCATTTT.

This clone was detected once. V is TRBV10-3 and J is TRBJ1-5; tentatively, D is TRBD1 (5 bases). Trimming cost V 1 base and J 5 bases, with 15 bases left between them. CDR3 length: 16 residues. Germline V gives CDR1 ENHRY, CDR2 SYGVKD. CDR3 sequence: CAISELGRAGDQPQHF. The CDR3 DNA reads TGTGCCATCAGTGAGTTGGGGAGGGCGGGGGATCAGCCCCAGCATTTT.

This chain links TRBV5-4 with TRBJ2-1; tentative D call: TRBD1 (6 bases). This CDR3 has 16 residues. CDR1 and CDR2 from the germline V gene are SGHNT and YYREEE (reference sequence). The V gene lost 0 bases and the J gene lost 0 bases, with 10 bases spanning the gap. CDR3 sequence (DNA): TGTGCCAGCAGCTTGGGGGGGCCCAGCTCCTACAATGAGCAGTTCTTC. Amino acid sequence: CASSLGGPSSYNEQFF.

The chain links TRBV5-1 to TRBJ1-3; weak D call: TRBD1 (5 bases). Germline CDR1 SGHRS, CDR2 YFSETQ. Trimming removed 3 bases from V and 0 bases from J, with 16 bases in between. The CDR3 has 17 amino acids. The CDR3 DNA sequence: TGCGCCAGCAGCTCGGACCTTCTAACAGGCTCTGGAAACACCATATATTTT. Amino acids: CASSSDLLTGSGNTIYF. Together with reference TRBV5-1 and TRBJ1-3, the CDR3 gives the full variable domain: KAGVTQTPRYLIKTRGQQVTLSCSPISGHRSVSWYQQTPGQGLQFLFEYFSETQRNKGNFPGRFSGRQFSNSRSEMNVSTLELGDSALYLCASSSDLLTGSGNTIYFGEGSWLTVV.

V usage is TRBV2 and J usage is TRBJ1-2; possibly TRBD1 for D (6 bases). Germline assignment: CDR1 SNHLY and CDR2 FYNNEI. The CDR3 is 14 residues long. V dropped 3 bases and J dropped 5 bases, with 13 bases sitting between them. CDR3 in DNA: TGTGCCAGCAGTGAGTTAGACAGGTCGTATGGCTACACCTTC. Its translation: CASSELDRSYGYTF.

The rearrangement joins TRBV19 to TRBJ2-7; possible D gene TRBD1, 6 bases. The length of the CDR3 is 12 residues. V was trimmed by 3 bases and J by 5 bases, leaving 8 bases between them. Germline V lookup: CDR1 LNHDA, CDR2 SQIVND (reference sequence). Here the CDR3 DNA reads TGTGCCAGTAGTATTAACAGGGACGAGCAGTACTTC. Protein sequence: CASSINRDEQYF.

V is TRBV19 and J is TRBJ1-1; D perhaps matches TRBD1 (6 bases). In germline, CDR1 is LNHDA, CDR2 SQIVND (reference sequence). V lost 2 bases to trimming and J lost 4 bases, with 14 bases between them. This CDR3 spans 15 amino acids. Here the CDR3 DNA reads TGTGCCAGTAGTATAAATGGCAGGGGAGGCACTGAAGCTTTCTTT. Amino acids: CASSINGRGGTEAFF. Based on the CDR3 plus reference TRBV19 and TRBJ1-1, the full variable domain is DGGITQSPKYLFRKEGQNVTLSCEQNLNHDAMYWYRQDPGQGLRLIYYSQIVNDFQKGDIAEGYSVSREKKESFPLTVTSAQKNPTAFYLCASSINGRGGTEAFFGQGTRLTVV.

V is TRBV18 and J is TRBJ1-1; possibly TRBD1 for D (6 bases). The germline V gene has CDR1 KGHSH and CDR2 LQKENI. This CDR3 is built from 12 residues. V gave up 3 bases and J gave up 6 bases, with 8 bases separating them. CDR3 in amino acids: CASSPTGPEAFF. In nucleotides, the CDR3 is TGTGCCAGCTCACCTACAGGGCCTGAAGCTTTCTTT.